This TCR beta chain was sequenced in a study of blood T cells in healthy people across ages. Using a J-beta primer mix together with a sample-barcoded 5' primer, a second PCR was run for 7 to 11 cycles. TCRdb reprocessed the 5' RACE reads with MiXCR, giving one entry per CDR3 protein. The table shows about 1.7 million distinct CDR3 sequences, with approximately 30% occurring only once. Germline CDR1 SQVTM, CDR2 ANQGSEA. Trimming pared 7 bases from V and 3 bases from J, leaving 11 bases between. The CDR3 is 12 residues long. This clonotype was detected many times. The source of this sequence is a woman in her twenties or thirties in good health. Sequencing used blood. The V call is TRBV29-1, the J call TRBJ2-3; D is possibly TRBD1 (5 bases). The DNA of the CDR3 is TGCAGCGGAAGTGGGGCTACAGATACGCAGTATTTT. It yields the protein CSGSGATDTQYF.